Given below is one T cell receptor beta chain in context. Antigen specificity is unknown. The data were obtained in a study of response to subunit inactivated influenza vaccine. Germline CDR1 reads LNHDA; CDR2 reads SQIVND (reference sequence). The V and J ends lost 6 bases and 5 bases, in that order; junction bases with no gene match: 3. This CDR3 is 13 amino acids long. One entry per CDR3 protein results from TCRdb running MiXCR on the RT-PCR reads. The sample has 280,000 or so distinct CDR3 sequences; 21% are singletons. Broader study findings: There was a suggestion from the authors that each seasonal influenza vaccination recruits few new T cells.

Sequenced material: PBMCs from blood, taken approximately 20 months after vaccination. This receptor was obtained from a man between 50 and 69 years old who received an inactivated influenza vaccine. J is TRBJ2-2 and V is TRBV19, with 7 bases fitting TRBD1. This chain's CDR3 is CASSPGQTGELFF. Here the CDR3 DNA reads TGTGCCAGTAGCCCGGGACAGACCGGGGAGCTGTTTTTT.